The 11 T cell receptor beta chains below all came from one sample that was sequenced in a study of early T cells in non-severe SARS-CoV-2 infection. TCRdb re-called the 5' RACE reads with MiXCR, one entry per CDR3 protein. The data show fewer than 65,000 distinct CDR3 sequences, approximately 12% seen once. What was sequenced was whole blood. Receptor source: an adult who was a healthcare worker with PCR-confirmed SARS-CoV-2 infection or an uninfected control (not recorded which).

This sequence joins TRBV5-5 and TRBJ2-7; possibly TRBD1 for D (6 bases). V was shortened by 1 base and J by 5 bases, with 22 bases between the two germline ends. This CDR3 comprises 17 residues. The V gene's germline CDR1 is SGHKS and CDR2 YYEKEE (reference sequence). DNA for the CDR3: TGTGCCAGCAGCTTGAGTTGGCAGGGGAAGGCTGACAACGAGCAGTACTTC. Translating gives CASSLSWQGKADNEQYF.

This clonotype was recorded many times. The CDR3 region is CSVAGHFSTDTQYF. As DNA, the CDR3 is TGCAGCGTAGCGGGACACTTTAGCACAGATACGCAGTATTTT. This chain links TRBV29-1 with TRBJ2-3; maybe TRBD2 (7 bases). The germline gives CDR1 SQVTM, CDR2 ANQGSEA. Trimming cost V 6 bases and J 0 bases, with 13 bases left between them. The CDR3 runs 14 residues.

The CDR3 is CASRLAGSSYNEQFF. CDR3 DNA sequence: TGTGCCAGCAGACTAGCGGGGAGCTCCTACAATGAGCAGTTCTTC. The V gene is TRBV7-9, the J gene TRBJ2-1; 10 bases are shared with TRBD2. The CDR3 contains 15 residues. Germline CDR1 reads SEHNR; CDR2 reads FQNEAQ (reference sequence). V shed 6 bases and J 0 bases; nucleotides not matched to a gene: 2.

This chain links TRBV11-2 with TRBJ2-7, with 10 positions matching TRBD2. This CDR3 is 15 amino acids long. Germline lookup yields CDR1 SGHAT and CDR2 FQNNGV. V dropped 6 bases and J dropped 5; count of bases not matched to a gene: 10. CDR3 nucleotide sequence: TGTGCCAGCAGTTTCATCCTAGCGGGGGTCCACGAGCAGTACTTC. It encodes CASSFILAGVHEQYF.

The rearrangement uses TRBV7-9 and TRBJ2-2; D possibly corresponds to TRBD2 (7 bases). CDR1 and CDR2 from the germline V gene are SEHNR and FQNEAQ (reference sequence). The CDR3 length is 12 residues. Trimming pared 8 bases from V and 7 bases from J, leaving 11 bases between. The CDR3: CASGGASGELFF. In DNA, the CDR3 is TGTGCCAGCGGGGGGGCCAGCGGGGAGCTGTTTTTT.

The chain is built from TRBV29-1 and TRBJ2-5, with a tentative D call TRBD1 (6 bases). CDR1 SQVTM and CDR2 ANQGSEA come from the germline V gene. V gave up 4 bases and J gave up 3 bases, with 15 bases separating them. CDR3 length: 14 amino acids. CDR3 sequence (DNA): TGCAGCGTTGCTCAACAGGGTTACGAAGAGACCCAGTACTTC. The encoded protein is CSVAQQGYEETQYF.

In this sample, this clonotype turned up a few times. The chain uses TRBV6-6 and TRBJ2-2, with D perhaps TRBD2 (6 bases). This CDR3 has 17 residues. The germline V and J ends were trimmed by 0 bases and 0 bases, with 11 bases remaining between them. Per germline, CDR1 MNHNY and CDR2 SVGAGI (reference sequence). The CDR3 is CASSYSSGLTNTGELFF. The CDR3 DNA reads TGTGCCAGCAGTTACTCGTCGGGACTTACGAACACCGGGGAGCTGTTTTTT.

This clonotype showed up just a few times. CDR3 coding DNA: TGCGCCAGCAGCTTACGGACAGCGAACACTGAAGCTTTCTTT. Translation: CASSLRTANTEAFF. The gene calls are TRBV5-1 and TRBJ1-1; weak D call: TRBD1 (6 bases). The germline CDR1 and CDR2 sequences are SGHRS and YFSETQ. The CDR3 has 14 amino acids. Trimming took off 2 bases at V and 1 base at J, with 9 bases between the two ends.

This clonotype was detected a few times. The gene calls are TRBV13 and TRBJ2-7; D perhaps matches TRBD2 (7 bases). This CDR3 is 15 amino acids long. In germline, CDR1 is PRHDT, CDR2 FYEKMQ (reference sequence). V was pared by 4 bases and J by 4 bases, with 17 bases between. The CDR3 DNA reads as TGTGCCAGCAGCTCCAAGTCGGGGGGACAATACGAGCAGTACTTC. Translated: CASSSKSGGQYEQYF.

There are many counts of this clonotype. DNA of the CDR3: TGCAGTGCTATAAGGGACCAAGCCGTCGGGGAGCAGTACTTC. It is translated as CSAIRDQAVGEQYF. V and J are TRBV20-1 and TRBJ2-7; D may match TRBD1 or TRBD2 (5 bases each). The CDR3 length is 14 residues. Per germline, CDR1 DFQATT and CDR2 SNEGSKA (reference sequence). Trimming shortened V by 4 bases and J by 7 bases, and 20 bases separated the two germline ends.

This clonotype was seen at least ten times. The CDR3 spells CASSVGGITDTQYF. CDR3 in DNA: TGTGCCAGCAGTGTTGGGGGGATCACAGATACGCAGTATTTT. V gene TRBV6-4 combines with J gene TRBJ2-3; tentative D call: TRBD2 (6 bases). Trimming left V 4 bases short and J 2 bases short, with 10 bases between. Germline-derived CDR1 and CDR2 are MRHNA and SNTAGT. The CDR3 runs to 14 residues.